Each of the 14 T cell receptor beta chains below was sequenced from the same sample in a study of OX40 agonist ivuxolimab in advanced cancers. Clones were read by immunoSEQ multiplex PCR, and TCRdb kept only the in-frame ones, dropping some. The data hold over 60,000 clones, with around 84% observed a single time. The sequenced sample was CD4+ or CD8+ T cells sorted from blood, obtained in a trial of the OX40 agonist ivuxolimab. These TCRs come from an adult with an advanced solid tumor such as melanoma, head and neck, liver or kidney cancer.

This sequence joins TRBV4-1 and TRBJ2-7, with 8 positions matching TRBD1. This CDR3 spans 16 amino acids. V gave up 3 bases and J gave up 2 bases; unmatched junction bases: 9. The V gene's germline CDR1 is MGHRA and CDR2 YSYEKL. This CDR3 is CASSHPGAGGTYEQYF. In nucleotides, the CDR3 is TGCGCCAGCAGCCACCCAGGGGCAGGGGGCACCTACGAGCAGTACTTC.

The chain carries TRBV9 and TRBJ2-2, with D uncertain. This CDR3 contains 15 residues. Germline CDR1 reads SGDLS; CDR2 reads YYNGEE. Trimming left V 0 bases short and J 1 base short, with 7 bases between. CDR3 nucleotide sequence: TGTGCCAGCAGCGTAGCGAGTCAGAACACCGGGGAGCTGTTTTTT. Translation: CASSVASQNTGELFF.

This clone was seen more than once but under ten times. The rearrangement uses TRBV5-6 and TRBJ1-1, with 7 bases lining up with TRBD1. CDR1 SGHDT and CDR2 YYEEEE come from the germline V gene. Trimming cost V 5 bases and J 4 bases; bases outside gene matches: 5. The CDR3 is 13 amino acids. The CDR3 loop reads CASRPPGGTEAFF. The CDR3 DNA reads as TGTGCCAGCAGACCTCCAGGGGGCACTGAAGCTTTCTTT.

The rearrangement links TRBV5-1 to TRBJ2-2, with TRBD1 matching over 9 bases. V shed 0 bases, J shed 3 bases, and the junction held 6 bases outside the gene matches. This CDR3 has 17 residues. Germline V gene lookup returns CDR1 SGHRS and CDR2 YFSETQ. CDR3 in amino acids: CASSLGPQGADTGELFF. In DNA form, the CDR3 reads TGCGCCAGCAGCTTGGGCCCACAGGGGGCGGACACCGGGGAGCTGTTTTTT.

The rearrangement links TRBV19 to TRBJ2-5; no clear D. The CDR3 is made up of 14 amino acids. Germline CDR1 is LNHDA and CDR2 is SQIVND (reference sequence). V was pared by 3 bases and J by 5 bases, with 13 bases between. CDR3 in amino acids: CASSIYSSQETQYF. The CDR3 region has the DNA TGTGCCAGTAGTATTTACAGTAGTCAGGAGACCCAGTACTTC.

The V and J genes are TRBV7-9 and TRBJ1-1, with D hard to call. Trimming left V 4 bases short and J 6 bases short, with 6 bases between. This CDR3 has 11 amino acids. Germline CDR1 reads SEHNR; CDR2 reads FQNEAQ (reference sequence). In DNA, the CDR3 is TGTGCCAGCAGCTCGGCCCCTGAAGCTTTCTTT. It is translated as CASSSAPEAFF.

V and J are TRBV7-2 and TRBJ2-1; TRBD1 matches at 10 bases. Germline values: CDR1 SGHTA, CDR2 FQGNSA. The CDR3 runs 16 residues. V lost 2 bases, J lost 7 bases, and 8 bases stayed unmatched. The CDR3 loop reads CASSLRRQGASNEQFF. Written as DNA, the CDR3 is TGTGCCAGCAGCTTACGCAGACAGGGGGCTTCAAATGAGCAGTTCTTC.

The V and J genes are TRBV5-4 and TRBJ2-3; 7 bases fit TRBD1. The CDR3 covers 14 residues. Germline CDR1 is SGHNT and CDR2 is YYREEE (reference sequence). V trimming: 0 bases; J trimming: 4 bases; junction bases outside the gene matches: 2. The CDR3 region is CASSLGQGADTQYF. CDR3 bases: TGTGCCAGCAGCTTGGGACAGGGTGCAGATACGCAGTATTTT.

This clone is a singleton in its sample. This sequence joins TRBV6-6 and TRBJ1-2; D is perhaps TRBD1 (6 bases). This CDR3 region has 14 residues. Germline V lookup: CDR1 MNHNY, CDR2 SVGAGI (reference sequence). The ends were cut back, 2 bases at V and 5 bases at J, with 12 bases in the middle. The CDR3 here is CASSYAGALYGYTF. Here the CDR3 DNA reads TGTGCCAGCAGTTACGCAGGGGCGCTTTATGGCTACACCTTC.

The chain has TRBV28 and TRBJ1-2; no reliable D call. V was clipped by 1 base and J by 7 bases, with 7 bases between them. The germline V gene has CDR1 MDHEN and CDR2 SYDVKM. This CDR3 is built from 12 residues. CDR3 sequence reads: CASSLYAGGYTF. Here the CDR3 DNA reads TGTGCCAGCAGTTTATACGCGGGTGGCTACACCTTC.

The genes are TRBV5-6 and TRBJ2-1; 9 positions match TRBD2. The CDR3 is 15 amino acids. V lost 4 bases, J lost 7 bases, and 9 bases stayed unmatched. Germline assignment: CDR1 SGHDT and CDR2 YYEEEE. CDR3 DNA: TGTGCCAGCAGCCAGCCGCGGGGGGGTAAAAATGAGCAGTTCTTC. Translated: CASSQPRGGKNEQFF.

The rearrangement joins TRBV18 to TRBJ1-1; D uncertain. The V gene's germline CDR1 is KGHSH and CDR2 LQKENI. Deletions cut 4 bases from V and 7 bases from J, with 16 bases between. CDR3 length: 14 amino acids. In DNA, the CDR3 is TGTGCCAGCTCACACAGTGGGCGCGGGGATGAAGCTTTCTTT. Translation: CASSHSGRGDEAFF. Full variable domain (remainder filled in from reference TRBV18 and TRBJ1-1): NAGVMQNPRHLVRRRGQEARLRCSPMKGHSHVYWYRQLPEEGLKFMVYLQKENIIDESGMPKERFSAEFPKEGPSILRIQQVVRGDSAAYFCASSHSGRGDEAFFGQGTRLTVV.

This chain joins TRBV7-2 and TRBJ2-1, with unresolved D. This CDR3 has 13 amino acids. V was cut by 8 bases and J by 2 bases, with 10 bases left in between. The germline V gene has CDR1 SGHTA and CDR2 FQGNSA. CDR3 residues: CASGPSTYNEQFF. CDR3 in DNA: TGTGCCAGCGGACCCTCCACCTACAATGAGCAGTTCTTC.

V and J are TRBV7-8 and TRBJ1-6; 8 positions agree with TRBD1. Germline CDR1 reads SGHVS; CDR2 reads FQNEAQ. Germline trimming cut 7 bases from V and 2 bases from J; bases unmatched to any gene: 19. The length of the CDR3 is 20 residues. This CDR3 is CASNLERSPDRATYNSPLHF. The CDR3 DNA is TGTGCCAGCAACCTGGAACGTTCTCCGGACAGGGCAACCTATAATTCACCCCTCCACTTT.